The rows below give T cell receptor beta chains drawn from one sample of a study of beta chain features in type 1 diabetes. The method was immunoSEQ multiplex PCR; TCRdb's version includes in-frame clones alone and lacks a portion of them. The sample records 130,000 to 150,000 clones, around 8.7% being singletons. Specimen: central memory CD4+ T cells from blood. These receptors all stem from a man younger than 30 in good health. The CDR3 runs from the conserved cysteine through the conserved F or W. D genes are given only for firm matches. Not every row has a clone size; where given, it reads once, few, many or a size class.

CDR3aa: CASGTVSTDTQYF
CDR3nt: TGTGCCAGCGGGACAGTTAGCACAGATACGCAGTATTTT
v_gene: TRBV25-1
j_gene: TRBJ2-3
d_gene: TRBD1
abundance: few

CDR3aa: CASKGKRGFTGELFF
CDR3nt: TGTGCCAGTAAGGGAAAGCGGGGGTTCACCGGGGAGCTGTTTTTT
v_gene: TRBV19
j_gene: TRBJ2-2
d_gene: TRBD2
abundance: many

CDR3aa: CASSSWEPNEKLFF
CDR3nt: TGTGCCAGCAGCAGTTGGGAGCCGAATGAAAAACTGTTTTTT
v_gene: TRBV7-2
j_gene: TRBJ1-4
d_gene: .
abundance: many

CDR3aa: CASSESGGAIGELFF
CDR3nt: TGCGCCAGCAGCGAGAGCGGGGGGGCAATCGGGGAGCTGTTTTTT
v_gene: TRBV4-1
j_gene: TRBJ2-2
d_gene: TRBD2
abundance: .

CDR3aa: CASSFSETQYF
CDR3nt: TGTGCCAGCAGCTTTTCGGAGACCCAGTACTTC
v_gene: TRBV5-4
j_gene: TRBJ2-5
d_gene: .
abundance: .

CDR3aa: CASSVGVAGYGELFF
CDR3nt: TGTGCCAGCAGCGTGGGAGTAGCGGGGTACGGAGAGCTGTTTTTT
v_gene: TRBV11-2
j_gene: TRBJ2-2
d_gene: TRBD2
abundance: many

CDR3aa: CASSQGFGRGGEQFF
CDR3nt: TGCGCCAGCAGCCAAGGGTTTGGGCGGGGTGGTGAGCAGTTCTTC
v_gene: TRBV4-3
j_gene: TRBJ2-1
d_gene: .
abundance: .

CDR3aa: CASSGGGSSYEQYF
CDR3nt: TGTGCCAGCAGTGGTGGGGGGAGCTCCTACGAGCAGTACTTC
v_gene: TRBV28
j_gene: TRBJ2-7
d_gene: .
abundance: .

CDR3aa: CASSVSSGGASNEQFF
CDR3nt: TGTGCCAGCAGCGTCAGTAGCGGGGGGGCTAGTAATGAGCAGTTCTTC
v_gene: TRBV9
j_gene: TRBJ2-1
d_gene: TRBD2
abundance: .

CDR3aa: CASRAPDGYTF
CDR3nt: TGTGCCAGCAGGGCTCCAGATGGCTACACCTTC
v_gene: TRBV25-1
j_gene: TRBJ1-2
d_gene: .
abundance: few

CDR3aa: CASSDTRTGYGKLFF
CDR3nt: TGTGCCAGCAGTGATACAAGGACAGGGTATGGAAAACTGTTTTTT
v_gene: TRBV28
j_gene: TRBJ1-4
d_gene: TRBD1
abundance: many

CDR3aa: CASSPLGLAGGNIQYF
CDR3nt: TGTGCCAGCAGTCCCCTGGGACTAGCGGGGGGAAACATTCAGTACTTC
v_gene: TRBV27
j_gene: TRBJ2-4
d_gene: TRBD2
abundance: .

CDR3aa: CASSLSAGTGELFF
CDR3nt: TGTGCCAGCAGTTTATCAGCAGGTACCGGGGAGCTGTTTTTT
v_gene: TRBV28
j_gene: TRBJ2-2
d_gene: .
abundance: .

CDR3aa: CAWSVSGNYGYTF
CDR3nt: TGTGCCTGGAGTGTTTCGGGGAACTATGGCTACACCTTC
v_gene: TRBV30
j_gene: TRBJ1-2
d_gene: .
abundance: .

CDR3aa: CASSAHEQGLYEQYF
CDR3nt: TGTGCCAGCAGCGCCCACGAACAGGGTCTTTACGAGCAGTACTTC
v_gene: TRBV9
j_gene: TRBJ2-7
d_gene: .
abundance: many

CDR3aa: CASTRAVSGELFF
CDR3nt: TGTGCCAGCACCAGGGCAGTCTCCGGGGAGCTGTTTTTT
v_gene: TRBV2
j_gene: TRBJ2-2
d_gene: .
abundance: .

CDR3aa: CASSLGGTYEQYF
CDR3nt: TGTGCCAGCAGCCTGGGGGGGACCTACGAGCAGTACTTC
v_gene: TRBV2
j_gene: TRBJ2-7
d_gene: TRBD2
abundance: few

CDR3aa: CASSPTGEDTQYF
CDR3nt: TGTGCCAGCTCACCGACAGGGGAAGATACGCAGTATTTT
v_gene: TRBV18
j_gene: TRBJ2-3
d_gene: TRBD1
abundance: .

CDR3aa: CASSPRTGPYSPLHF
CDR3nt: TGTGCCAGCAGCCCCCGGACAGGGCCCTATTCACCCCTCCACTTT
v_gene: TRBV7-6
j_gene: TRBJ1-6
d_gene: TRBD1
abundance: .

CDR3aa: CASSPGTGGILSPLHF
CDR3nt: TGTGCCAGCAGCCCTGGGACAGGGGGCATCCTTTCACCCCTCCACTTT
v_gene: TRBV5-4
j_gene: TRBJ1-6
d_gene: TRBD1
abundance: few

CDR3aa: CASSRDRYYEQYF
CDR3nt: TGTGCCAGTAGTCGGGACAGATACTACGAGCAGTACTTC
v_gene: TRBV19
j_gene: TRBJ2-7
d_gene: TRBD1
abundance: .

CDR3aa: CSVEVVAADTQYF
CDR3nt: TGCAGCGTTGAAGTCGTCGCGGCAGATACGCAGTATTTT
v_gene: TRBV29-1
j_gene: TRBJ2-3
d_gene: .
abundance: many

CDR3aa: CASSGRDRGTGELFF
CDR3nt: TGTGCCAGCAGCGGCCGGGACAGGGGAACAGGGGAGCTGTTTTTT
v_gene: TRBV7-9
j_gene: TRBJ2-2
d_gene: TRBD1
abundance: .

CDR3aa: CASSGTTGVGANVLTF
CDR3nt: TGTGCCAGCAGTGGAACTACGGGGGTTGGGGCCAACGTCCTGACTTTC
v_gene: TRBV2
j_gene: TRBJ2-6
d_gene: .
abundance: few

CDR3aa: CAWKGPRGEKLFF
CDR3nt: TGTGCCTGGAAAGGACCCAGGGGGGAGAAACTGTTTTTT
v_gene: TRBV30
j_gene: TRBJ1-4
d_gene: TRBD1
abundance: .

CDR3aa: CASSQPQGKGTMNTEAFF
CDR3nt: TGCGCCAGCAGCCAGCCCCAGGGGAAGGGGACCATGAACACTGAAGCTTTCTTT
v_gene: TRBV4-1
j_gene: TRBJ1-1
d_gene: .
abundance: .

CDR3aa: CASQDIDYNEQFF
CDR3nt: TGTGCCAGCCAAGACATCGACTACAATGAGCAGTTCTTC
v_gene: TRBV27
j_gene: TRBJ2-1
d_gene: .
abundance: few

CDR3aa: CASSLSGEAYGYTF
CDR3nt: TGTGCCAGCAGCTTATCCGGGGAAGCCTATGGCTACACCTTC
v_gene: TRBV7-2
j_gene: TRBJ1-2
d_gene: .
abundance: .

CDR3aa: CASSVGIDGTEDEKLFF
CDR3nt: TGTGCCAGCAGCGTAGGAATTGATGGGACAGAGGATGAAAAACTGTTTTTT
v_gene: TRBV9
j_gene: TRBJ1-4
d_gene: TRBD1
abundance: .

CDR3aa: CASSLIFQETQYF
CDR3nt: TGTGCCAGCAGCTTGATCTTTCAAGAGACCCAGTACTTC
v_gene: TRBV5-6
j_gene: TRBJ2-5
d_gene: .
abundance: few

CDR3aa: CASSHAGQGRFYNEQFF
CDR3nt: TGTGCCAGCAGCCATGCGGGACAGGGACGATTTTACAATGAGCAGTTCTTC
v_gene: TRBV11-2
j_gene: TRBJ2-1
d_gene: TRBD1
abundance: .

CDR3aa: CASSLMYGEAFF
CDR3nt: TGTGCCAGCAGCTTAATGTACGGGGAAGCTTTCTTT
v_gene: TRBV7-2
j_gene: TRBJ1-1
d_gene: .
abundance: .

CDR3aa: CASSPNFAGGPADTQYF
CDR3nt: TGCGCCAGCAGCCCAAATTTTGCGGGGGGGCCCGCAGATACGCAGTATTTT
v_gene: TRBV4-3
j_gene: TRBJ2-3
d_gene: TRBD2
abundance: .

CDR3aa: CASKGRYNEQFF
CDR3nt: TGTGCTAGCAAAGGCCGGTACAATGAGCAGTTCTTC
v_gene: TRBV19
j_gene: TRBJ2-1
d_gene: .
abundance: many

CDR3aa: CASSSARAGEQYF
CDR3nt: TGTGCCAGCAGTTCCGCCCGCGCCGGCGAGCAGTACTTC
v_gene: TRBV27
j_gene: TRBJ2-7
d_gene: .
abundance: few

CDR3aa: CASSLGGGSKNIQYF
CDR3nt: TGTGCCAGCAGCTTAGGTGGGGGGTCCAAAAACATTCAGTACTTC
v_gene: TRBV11-2
j_gene: TRBJ2-4
d_gene: .
abundance: .

CDR3aa: CASSQGSGTNEKLFF
CDR3nt: TGTGCCAGCAGCCAGGGGAGTGGGACTAATGAAAAACTGTTTTTT
v_gene: TRBV28
j_gene: TRBJ1-4
d_gene: .
abundance: few

CDR3aa: CASSYIDRLNYGYTF
CDR3nt: TGTGCCAGCAGTTATATCGACAGGCTTAACTATGGCTACACCTTC
v_gene: TRBV2
j_gene: TRBJ1-2
d_gene: .
abundance: .

CDR3aa: CASSADRVNQPQHF
CDR3nt: TGTGCCAGCAGTGCCGACAGGGTCAATCAGCCCCAGCATTTT
v_gene: TRBV2
j_gene: TRBJ1-5
d_gene: TRBD1
abundance: .

CDR3aa: CASSYGGTGANVLTF
CDR3nt: TGTGCCAGCAGTTACGGAGGCACTGGGGCCAACGTCCTGACTTTC
v_gene: TRBV6-6
j_gene: TRBJ2-6
d_gene: .
abundance: .

CDR3aa: CASSFPAGELFF
CDR3nt: TGTGCCAGCAGCTTTCCTGCCGGGGAGCTGTTTTTT
v_gene: TRBV7-6
j_gene: TRBJ2-2
d_gene: .
abundance: .

CDR3aa: CAWSQGEAGELFF
CDR3nt: TGTGCCTGGAGCCAGGGGGAGGCCGGGGAGCTGTTTTTT
v_gene: TRBV30
j_gene: TRBJ2-2
d_gene: .
abundance: few

CDR3aa: CATSRDQGLGETQYF
CDR3nt: TGTGCCACCAGCAGAGATCAGGGCTTGGGGGAGACCCAGTACTTC
v_gene: TRBV15
j_gene: TRBJ2-5
d_gene: .
abundance: .

CDR3aa: CASSQGNGRRDTEAFF
CDR3nt: TGCGCCAGCAGCCAAGGGAATGGGAGGAGGGACACTGAAGCTTTCTTT
v_gene: TRBV4-1
j_gene: TRBJ1-1
d_gene: .
abundance: .

CDR3aa: CASRTGRGGYTF
CDR3nt: TGTGCCAGTAGGACAGGTAGAGGCGGCTACACCTTC
v_gene: TRBV19
j_gene: TRBJ1-2
d_gene: .
abundance: .

CDR3aa: CASSLAGQPASGNTIYF
CDR3nt: TGTGCCAGCAGCTTAGCGGGACAGCCCGCCTCTGGAAACACCATATATTTT
v_gene: TRBV7-2
j_gene: TRBJ1-3
d_gene: TRBD1
abundance: once

CDR3aa: CASSQIIRTSRGETQYF
CDR3nt: TGCGCCAGCAGCCAAATAATCCGGACTAGCCGGGGGGAGACCCAGTACTTC
v_gene: TRBV4-1
j_gene: TRBJ2-5
d_gene: TRBD2
abundance: .

CDR3aa: CATRISGGAQYF
CDR3nt: TGTGCCACCCGTATTAGCGGCGGGGCCCAGTACTTC
v_gene: TRBV7-2
j_gene: TRBJ2-4
d_gene: .
abundance: many

CDR3aa: CAIEGDSGNTIYF
CDR3nt: TGTGCCATCGAGGGCGACTCTGGAAACACCATATATTTT
v_gene: TRBV10-3
j_gene: TRBJ1-3
d_gene: .
abundance: .

CDR3aa: CSVGQGDYGYTF
CDR3nt: TGCAGCGTTGGGCAGGGGGACTATGGCTACACCTTC
v_gene: TRBV29-1
j_gene: TRBJ1-2
d_gene: TRBD1
abundance: few

CDR3aa: CGTSGAPSTDTQYF
CDR3nt: TGTGGGACATCAGGGGCCCCGTCCACAGATACGCAGTATTTT
v_gene: TRBV28
j_gene: TRBJ2-3
d_gene: .
abundance: .

CDR3aa: CASSLLAGRYEQYF
CDR3nt: TGTGCCAGCAGTTTACTAGCCGGGCGCTACGAGCAGTACTTC
v_gene: TRBV28
j_gene: TRBJ2-7
d_gene: .
abundance: .

CDR3aa: CASSLEGTGGRGYTF
CDR3nt: TGTGCCAGCAGCTTGGAAGGGACAGGGGGCAGGGGCTACACCTTC
v_gene: TRBV5-6
j_gene: TRBJ1-2
d_gene: TRBD1
abundance: .

CDR3aa: CASSLTGTATSKAFF
CDR3nt: TGTGCCAGCAGCTTAACCGGGACAGCGACCAGCAAAGCTTTCTTT
v_gene: TRBV6-5
j_gene: TRBJ1-1
d_gene: TRBD1
abundance: .

CDR3aa: CASSLMGDGTQYF
CDR3nt: TGTGCCAGCAGCTTAATGGGCGACGGTACGCAGTATTTT
v_gene: TRBV7-3
j_gene: TRBJ2-3
d_gene: .
abundance: .

CDR3aa: CASSEDSSTNYGYTF
CDR3nt: TGTGCCAGCTCAGAGGACAGCTCAACCAACTATGGCTACACCTTC
v_gene: TRBV18
j_gene: TRBJ1-2
d_gene: .
abundance: few

CDR3aa: CASEGARQPQHF
CDR3nt: TGTGCCAGCGAGGGGGCTCGGCAGCCCCAGCATTTT
v_gene: TRBV19
j_gene: TRBJ1-5
d_gene: TRBD1
abundance: many

CDR3aa: CASSLGTGQETQYF
CDR3nt: TGTGCCAGCAGCTTAGGGACAGGACAAGAGACCCAGTACTTC
v_gene: TRBV13
j_gene: TRBJ2-5
d_gene: .
abundance: .